The source of this T cell receptor beta chain is a study of T cells in Graves' hyperthyroidism and ophthalmopathy. Study context: Specimen type is peripheral blood, collected at initial diagnosis prior to any treatment. The study, taken as a whole, reports: Through a model of 13 V-J features, ophthalmopathy was separated from stable hyperthyroidism.

Researchers amplified the TCR beta CDR3 regions from RNA transcripts. During a first-round RT-PCR of the TCR CDR3, the HTBI primer set was used. TCRdb independently ran MiXCR on the multiplex PCR reads; one entry per CDR3 protein. The table includes about 510,000 distinct CDR3 sequences, 11% to 15% detected once. The V and J ends lost 7 bases and 0 bases respectively, with 10 bases between them. CDR3 length: 14 amino acids. From germline, CDR1 is MDHEN and CDR2 SYDVKM. This clonotype was detected ten times or more. The antigen remains unidentified. Clinical symptoms, serum thyroxine, TRAb, thyroid ultrasound and orbital computed tomography informed diagnoses.

The sequence derives from a middle-aged woman with Graves' hyperthyroidism. The sequenced material came from blood. The chain recombines TRBV28 with TRBJ1-5, with TRBD1 as a possible D gene (6 bases). Here the CDR3 reads CASMGTPSNQPQHF. CDR3 coding DNA: TGTGCCAGCATGGGGACACCTAGCAATCAGCCCCAGCATTTT.